The rows below give T cell receptor beta chains drawn from one sample of a study of T cell responses to AZD1222 COVID-19 vaccine. Produced via immunoSEQ multiplex PCR; TCRdb's table is partial and in-frame only. Here the sample spans around 150,000 clones, 92% being singletons. The sample was peripheral blood, taken 28 days after the second AZD1222 dose. Receptor source: an adult who received the AZD1222 COVID-19 vaccine. Each CDR3 is given with its conserved first and last residue. A D gene is named only where the DNA matches it firmly. Some rows mark clone size as missing; the rest say once, few, many or name a class of expanded clone.

TRBJ1-5 | TRBV2 | TRBD1 | NA | TGTGCCAGCAGTTTCAACAGGGGGGATCAGCCCCAGCATTTT | CASSFNRGDQPQHF
TRBJ2-7 | TRBV9 | TRBD2 | NA | TGTGCCAGCAGCGTAGCGGGAGGGAGCTCCTACGAGCAGTACTTC | CASSVAGGSSYEQYF
TRBJ1-2 | TRBV29-1 | NA | NA | TGCAGCGTTGAAGATCTTTACGGGGGGTACGATGGCTACACCTTC | CSVEDLYGGYDGYTF
TRBJ2-5 | TRBV11-2 | NA | NA | TGTGCCAGCAGCCAAGGTGTGACCCAGTACTTC | CASSQGVTQYF
TRBJ2-2 | TRBV5-6 | NA | NA | TGTGCCAGCAGCTCCTACCCGAGGGGGGTCACCGGGGAGCTGTTTTTT | CASSSYPRGVTGELFF
TRBJ2-7 | TRBV19 | NA | few | TGTGCCAGTAGTATACAGGACGGAACCTACGAGCAGTACTTC | CASSIQDGTYEQYF
TRBJ2-2 | TRBV5-4 | TRBD2 | NA | TGTGCCAGCAGCACTGCTAGCGGGACGAACACCGGGGAGCTGTTTTTT | CASSTASGTNTGELFF
TRBJ2-5 | TRBV7-9 | TRBD2 | NA | TGTGCCAGCAGTTTACAACTAGCGTGGGAGACCCAGTACTTC | CASSLQLAWETQYF
TRBJ2-7 | TRBV30 | NA | once | TGTGCCTGGAGTGTATCTCAGATGGGCGAGCAGTACTTC | CAWSVSQMGEQYF
TRBJ1-2 | TRBV4-3 | NA | NA | TGCGCCAGCAGCCAAGACGTTTGGGAATCTAACTATGGCTACACCTTC | CASSQDVWESNYGYTF
TRBJ1-2 | TRBV5-1 | TRBD1 | NA | TGCGCCAGCAGCGGCGCGACAGGGGGTGACTCCGGCTACACCTTC | CASSGATGGDSGYTF
TRBJ1-1 | TRBV3-1/TRBV3-2 | NA | NA | TGTGCCAGCCTTCCGGTCGGGGGCACTGAAGCTTTCTTT | CASLPVGGTEAFF
TRBJ1-5 | TRBV27 | NA | NA | TGTGCCAGCAGTCCCGCACAGGACGGTCAGCCCCAGCATTTT | CASSPAQDGQPQHF
TRBJ2-7 | TRBV5-6 | TRBD2 | once | TGTGCCAGCAGCTTGTGGGGACTAGCGGGAGGTTTACTCTCCTACGAGCAGTACTTC | CASSLWGLAGGLLSYEQYF
TRBJ1-2 | TRBV6-2/TRBV6-3 | NA | NA | TGTGCCAGCAGCCAAGTTAACTATGGCTACACCTTC | CASSQVNYGYTF
TRBJ1-4 | TRBV24-1 | NA | NA | TGTGCCACCAGTACCCCTCGAGCGGGAACTAATGAAAAACTGTTTTTT | CATSTPRAGTNEKLFF
TRBJ2-3 | TRBV7-3 | NA | NA | TGTGCCAGCAGCTCCAGGGTTTTGGATACGCAGTATTTT | CASSSRVLDTQYF
TRBJ2-7 | TRBV29-1 | NA | NA | TGCAGCGTTGGAGAGCGTACCTCCTACGAGCAGTACTTC | CSVGERTSYEQYF
TRBJ2-7 | TRBV6-5 | NA | NA | TGTGCCAGCAGCGGAACAGGGTACGAGCAGTACTTC | CASSGTGYEQYF
TRBJ1-1 | TRBV14 | NA | NA | TGTGCCAGCAGCCAGGAGGGAGCAGGGACAGCTTTCTTT | CASSQEGAGTAFF
TRBJ2-7 | TRBV29-1 | NA | once | TGCAGCGTTGGGCAGGACCCCTACGAGCAGTACTTC | CSVGQDPYEQYF
TRBJ1-2 | TRBV7-6 | NA | NA | TGTGCCAGCAGCCTGAAATCAGGGGAAGGCTATGGCTACACCTTC | CASSLKSGEGYGYTF
TRBJ1-2 | TRBV18 | NA | NA | TGTGCCAGCTCACCATCGCAAGGGAGGAGTGGCTACACCTTC | CASSPSQGRSGYTF